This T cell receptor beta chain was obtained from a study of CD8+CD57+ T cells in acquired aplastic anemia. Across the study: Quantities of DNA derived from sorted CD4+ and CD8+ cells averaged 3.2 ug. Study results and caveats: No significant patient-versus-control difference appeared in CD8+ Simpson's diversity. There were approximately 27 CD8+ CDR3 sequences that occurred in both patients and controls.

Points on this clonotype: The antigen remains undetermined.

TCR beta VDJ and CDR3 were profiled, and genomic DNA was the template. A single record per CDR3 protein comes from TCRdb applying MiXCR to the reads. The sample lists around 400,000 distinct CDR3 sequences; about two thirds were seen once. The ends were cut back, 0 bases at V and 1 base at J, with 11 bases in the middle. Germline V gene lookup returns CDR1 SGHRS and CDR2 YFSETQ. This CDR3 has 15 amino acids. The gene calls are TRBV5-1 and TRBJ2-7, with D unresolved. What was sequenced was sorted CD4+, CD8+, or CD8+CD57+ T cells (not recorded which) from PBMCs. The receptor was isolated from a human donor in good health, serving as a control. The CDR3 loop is CASSLDTGTSYEQYF. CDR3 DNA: TGCGCCAGCAGCTTGGATACGGGTACTTCCTACGAGCAGTACTTC.